These 9 T cell receptor beta chains were sequenced from one sample in a study of cytomegalovirus exposure and HLA in healthy donors. Primers: 60 Vbeta forward and 13 Jbeta reverse. The assay was immunoSEQ multiplex PCR, and TCRdb's table has in-frame clones only and misses some. The ten most abundant clones cover 1.5% to 2% of a sample with 120,000 to 150,000 clones. The sample comprised PBMCs. These receptors were taken from a woman between 50 and 59 years old in good health and CMV-seronegative.

V gene TRBV19 combines with J gene TRBJ1-1, with 7 bases fitting TRBD1. The V gene end was trimmed by 6 bases and the J gene end by 1 base; junction bases not matched to a gene: 14. This CDR3 spans 17 amino acids. Germline lookup yields CDR1 LNHDA and CDR2 SQIVND (reference sequence). The CDR3 reads CASSGRGTAASNTEAFF. CDR3 sequence (DNA): TGTGCCAGTAGCGGCAGGGGGACAGCCGCGTCGAACACTGAAGCTTTCTTT.

This chain links TRBV7-9 with TRBJ2-3; the match to TRBD2 covers 9 bases. With V trimmed by 5 bases and J by 5 bases, 14 bases remained unmatched. This CDR3 spans 17 amino acids. Germline CDR1 reads SEHNR; CDR2 reads FQNEAQ (reference sequence). CDR3 nucleotide sequence: TGTGCCAGCAGCCCCTGGTTGGTAGCGGGAGCAGGAGATACGCAGTATTTT. The encoded protein is CASSPWLVAGAGDTQYF.

The chain joins TRBV18 to TRBJ1-1; 7 nucleotides align to TRBD1. The CDR3 extends over 16 amino acids. CDR1 is KGHSH and CDR2 is LQKENI in the germline V gene. Losses at the gene ends were 3 bases for V and 4 bases for J; bases not matched to a gene: 11. The CDR3 protein is CASSPFNGQVATEAFF. The DNA for the CDR3 is TGTGCCAGCTCACCTTTCAATGGACAGGTAGCCACTGAAGCTTTCTTT.

This chain joins TRBV14 and TRBJ1-2, with 10 bases fitting TRBD1. Germline CDR1 and CDR2: SGHDN and FVKESK. The CDR3 has 16 amino acids. Trimming cost V 0 bases and J 4 bases; bases outside gene matches: 5. Here the CDR3 reads CASSQDWDRGRYGYTF. The CDR3, as DNA: TGTGCCAGCAGCCAAGATTGGGACAGGGGCCGCTATGGCTACACCTTC.

V gene TRBV6-1 combines with J gene TRBJ2-1, with TRBD1 matching 11 bases. This CDR3 region has 13 residues. The germline V gene has CDR1 MNHNS and CDR2 SASEGT. The trim removed 11 bases at V and 7 bases at J, leaving 7 bases unmatched. DNA of the CDR3: TGTGCCGCGCGGACAGGGGGCCGGAATGAGCAGTTCTTC. Its protein product is CAARTGGRNEQFF.

The genes are TRBV19 and TRBJ1-5; 9 bases match TRBD1. J was trimmed by 5 bases and V by 1 base; bases with no gene match: 3. The germline CDR1 and CDR2 sequences are LNHDA and SQIVND (reference sequence). The CDR3 spans 15 residues. DNA for the CDR3: TGTGCCAGTAGTATAGTAACAGGGGGCGATCAGCCCCAGCATTTT. Amino acids: CASSIVTGGDQPQHF.

The chain carries TRBV2 and TRBJ1-1; D unclear. Between the trimmed V and J ends, which lost 4 bases and 2 bases, there was a span of 8 bases. The CDR3 covers 13 residues. The germline V gene has CDR1 SNHLY and CDR2 FYNNEI. The CDR3 here is CASSANSNTEAFF. In DNA, the CDR3 is TGTGCCAGCAGTGCAAACAGTAACACTGAAGCTTTCTTT.

V usage is TRBV28 and J usage is TRBJ2-1, with a tentative D call TRBD2 (7 bases). The V and J ends lost 7 bases and 6 bases respectively, with 13 bases between them. The CDR3 sequence is 13 residues long. Per germline, CDR1 MDHEN and CDR2 SYDVKM. The CDR3 bases are TGTGCCAGCAACGGCGGGGGCCGCAATGAGCAGTTCTTC. Amino acids: CASNGGGRNEQFF. The full variable domain, in which reference TRBV28 and TRBJ2-1 provide the parts outside the CDR3, is DVKVTQSSRYLVKRTGEKVFLECVQDMDHENMFWYRQDPGLGLRLIYFSYDVKMKEKGDIPEGYSVSREKKERFSLILESASTNQTSMYLCASNGGGRNEQFFGPGTRLTVL.

The genes are TRBV5-1 and TRBJ1-1; 7 nucleotides line up with TRBD1. V gave up 3 bases and J gave up 4 bases; unmatched junction bases: 3. The CDR3 consists of 13 residues. Germline values: CDR1 SGHRS, CDR2 YFSETQ. Here the CDR3 reads CASSYAGGTEAFF. CDR3 DNA: TGCGCCAGCAGCTATGCAGGGGGCACTGAAGCTTTCTTT.